This T cell receptor beta chain emerged from a study of T cells after yellow fever vaccination. Study-wide results and limits: Weaker, the secondary response had a peak occurring faster, on day 5 versus 15.

This clonotype was picked up many times. Its antigen is currently unknown. It was through 5'RACE template switching that TCR cDNA was made, with a universal primer site and UMIs added. TCRdb passed the 5' RACE reads through MiXCR, listing each CDR3 protein once. The repertoire includes 150,000 or so distinct CDR3 sequences, 6% to 7.5% of them detected once, and 2.5% sits in the top ten. Material: CD4+ T cells sorted from PBMCs, obtained about 5 days after the first yellow fever vaccination. The clonotype comes from a man between 18 and 35 years old who received the YFV17D yellow fever vaccine.

In nucleotides, the CDR3 is TGTGCCAGCAGCTCCTCACTAGCGGGGGGGCAAGAGACCCAGTACTTC. Translation: CASSSSLAGGQETQYF. This chain joins TRBV7-2 and TRBJ2-5; 13 nucleotides agree with TRBD2. Germline CDR1 SGHTA, CDR2 FQGNSA. The length of the CDR3 is 16 residues. The V segment lost 4 bases and the J segment 2 bases; nucleotides outside the gene matches: 4.